This TCR beta chain was recorded in a study of OX40 agonist ivuxolimab in advanced cancers. Assay: immunoSEQ multiplex PCR; the TCRdb copy retains only in-frame clones and omits some. The sample lists 63,000 or so clones; 80% to 85% were seen once. The CDR3 consists of 15 residues. Trimming at V came to 5 bases and at J to 4 bases, leaving 7 bases not matched to a gene. Germline V gene sequence: CDR1 MDHEN, CDR2 SYDVKM. The chain links TRBV28 to TRBJ1-4; TRBD1 matches at 7 bases. The starting material was CD4+ or CD8+ T cells sorted from blood, obtained in a trial of the OX40 agonist ivuxolimab. The TCR was taken from an adult with an advanced solid tumor such as melanoma, head and neck, liver or kidney cancer. CDR3 residues: CASSTLGTVNEKLFF. DNA of the CDR3: TGTGCCAGCAGTACTCTCGGGACAGTTAATGAAAAACTGTTTTTT.